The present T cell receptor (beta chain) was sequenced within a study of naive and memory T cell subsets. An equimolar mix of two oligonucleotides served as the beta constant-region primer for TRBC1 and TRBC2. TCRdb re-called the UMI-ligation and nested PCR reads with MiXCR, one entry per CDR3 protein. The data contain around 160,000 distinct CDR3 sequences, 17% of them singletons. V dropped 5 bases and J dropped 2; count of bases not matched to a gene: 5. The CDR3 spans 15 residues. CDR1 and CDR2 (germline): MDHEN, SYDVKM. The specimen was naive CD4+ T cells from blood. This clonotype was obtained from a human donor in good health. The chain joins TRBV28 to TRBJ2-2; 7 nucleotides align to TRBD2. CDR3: CASSPGTKNTGELFF. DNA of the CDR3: TGTGCCAGCAGTCCCGGGACTAAAAACACCGGGGAGCTGTTTTTT.